These 8 T cell receptor beta chains were all obtained from the same sample, sequenced in a study of blood T cell repertoires in COVID-19 (dated by TCRdb to about 2020). Library prep was done by the immunoSEQ multiplex PCR assay. What TCRdb holds here is the immuneACCESS table cut down to in-frame rearrangements. Part of the clones is not present; checked against another copy, under half of the missing clones reflect an unresolved V gene, and the others are unexplained. Present in this sample are over 60,000 clones, about four fifths of which were seen just once. Of the sample, 18% is held by the ten largest clones. The sample was peripheral blood. The receptors here all came from a human donor in a cohort sampled during active COVID-19.

With regard to this clone: This same CDR3 is encoded by further DNA sequences in the sample. V and J are TRBV6-5 and TRBJ1-5; D unresolved. Per germline, CDR1 MNHEY and CDR2 SVGAGI. V lost 0 bases and J lost 5, with 5 bases in between. This CDR3 has 13 amino acids. The CDR3 here is CASSYSGDQPQHF. The DNA for the CDR3 is TGTGCCAGCAGTTACTCAGGAGATCAGCCCCAGCATTTT.

V is TRBV4-1 and J is TRBJ2-7; D might be TRBD1 (6 bases). Looked up from germline, CDR1 is MGHRA and CDR2 is YSYEKL. The V gene lost 0 bases and the J gene lost 0 bases, with 9 bases spanning the gap. The CDR3 has 15 amino acids. CDR3 sequence: CASSQDRTASYEQYF. The DNA of the CDR3 is TGCGCCAGCAGCCAAGATCGGACAGCCTCCTACGAGCAGTACTTC.

J is TRBJ1-5 and V is TRBV2; 8 bases line up with TRBD1. The germline V gene has CDR1 SNHLY and CDR2 FYNNEI. CDR3 length: 16 residues. Trimming removed 6 bases from V and 4 bases from J; junction bases left unmatched: 11. The CDR3 reads CASSDQAGTGNQPQHF. The DNA for the CDR3 is TGTGCCAGCAGCGATCAAGCCGGGACAGGTAATCAGCCCCAGCATTTT.

The genes are TRBV11-3 and TRBJ1-1; tentatively, D is TRBD1 (5 bases). CDR1 is SGHNT, CDR2 YENEEA, per germline. The CDR3 is 12 amino acids. Trimming stripped 5 bases from V and 9 bases from J, with 13 bases between. CDR3 DNA sequence: TGTGCCAGCAGCCCCGGGCAGGGTCAAGCTTTCTTT. This codes for CASSPGQGQAFF.

V gene TRBV7-2 combines with J gene TRBJ2-6, with D maybe TRBD1 (6 bases). Germline V gives CDR1 SGHTA, CDR2 FQGNSA. The CDR3 extends over 15 amino acids. Trimming removed 5 bases from V and 2 bases from J, with 10 bases in between. Here the CDR3 reads CASSPYRAGANVLTF. The DNA of the CDR3 is TGTGCCAGCAGCCCATACAGGGCTGGGGCCAACGTCCTGACTTTC.

V gene TRBV6-5 combines with J gene TRBJ2-7; 7 bases align to TRBD1. Germline trimming cut 6 bases from V and 5 bases from J; bases unmatched to any gene: 7. Germline CDR1 MNHEY, CDR2 SVGAGI. This CDR3 region has 13 residues. CDR3 amino acids: CASSATGVNEQYF. As DNA, the CDR3 is TGTGCCAGCAGCGCTACAGGGGTCAACGAGCAGTACTTC.

The chain couples TRBV13 to TRBJ1-2, with TRBD1 matching over 7 bases. The CDR3 has 12 amino acids. V lost 2 bases, J lost 12 bases, and 6 bases stayed unmatched. Germline V gene sequence: CDR1 PRHDT, CDR2 FYEKMQ (reference sequence). Here the CDR3 reads CASSLQGVGHTF. The CDR3 DNA reads TGTGCCAGCAGCTTACAGGGGGTCGGACACACCTTC.

The chain combines TRBV29-1 with TRBJ2-1, with 9 bases matching TRBD1. CDR1 is SQVTM and CDR2 is ANQGSEA in the germline V gene. The CDR3 has 13 amino acids. V was clipped by 4 bases and J by 7 bases; unmatched bases: 5. As DNA, the CDR3 is TGCAGCGTTGTCCCGGGACAGGGTAATGAGCAGTTCTTC. This translates into CSVVPGQGNEQFF.